Presented here are 9 T cell receptor beta chains from one specimen sequenced in a study of blood T cell repertoires in COVID-19. The data were produced by immunoSEQ multiplex PCR, yet TCRdb's version contains in-frame clones alone and is incomplete. The table has around 250,000 clones, about nine tenths seen once. Sequenced material: PBMCs or T cells enriched from blood (not recorded which). All receptors come from a woman aged 40-49 years with acute COVID-19.

The J gene is TRBJ2-1, the V gene TRBV28; TRBD2 matches at 11 bases. V lost 8 bases, J lost 7 bases, and 7 bases stayed unmatched. Germline V gene lookup returns CDR1 MDHEN and CDR2 SYDVKM. The CDR3 is 14 residues long. The CDR3 protein is CASFSGRAGNEQFF. In DNA, the CDR3 is TGTGCCAGCTTTAGCGGGAGGGCCGGGAATGAGCAGTTCTTC.

The chain combines TRBV25-1 with TRBJ2-1; perhaps TRBD2 as D (6 bases). Germline CDR1 reads MGHDK; CDR2 reads SYGVNS. The CDR3 totals 15 residues. With 2 bases removed from V and 6 bases from J, the gap between germline ends came to 14 bases. CDR3 in DNA: TGTGCCAGCAGTGAACCCTCATTCGGGGGCAATGAGCAGTTCTTC. It translates to CASSEPSFGGNEQFF.

The chain employs TRBV28 and TRBJ1-5, with D maybe TRBD1 (5 bases). There are 12 residues in the CDR3. The ends were cut back, 7 bases at V and 5 bases at J, with 9 bases in the middle. CDR1 MDHEN and CDR2 SYDVKM come from the germline V gene. The CDR3 here is CASTWGDQPQHF. The CDR3 bases are TGTGCCAGCACTTGGGGGGATCAGCCCCAGCATTTT.

J is TRBJ1-2 and V is TRBV6-6; maybe TRBD1 (6 bases). The CDR3 is made up of 14 amino acids. Germline V lookup: CDR1 MNHNY, CDR2 SVGAGI (reference sequence). V lost 2 bases and J lost 6, with 13 bases in between. The CDR3 DNA reads as TGTGCCAGCAGTTACCCACAGGGAAGGGATGGCTACACCTTC. Protein sequence: CASSYPQGRDGYTF.

V and J are TRBV24-1 and TRBJ1-5; D perhaps matches TRBD1 (6 bases). Trimming removed 8 bases at V and 4 bases at J, with 11 bases between. The germline CDR1 and CDR2 sequences are KGHDR and SFDVKD. The CDR3 consists of 13 residues. In DNA, the CDR3 is TGTGCCACCACCGCAGGGACAAATCAGCCCCAGCATTTT. Translation gives CATTAGTNQPQHF.

The chain employs TRBV18 and TRBJ2-1; 9 bases line up with TRBD1. The CDR3 spans 16 residues. V dropped 2 bases and J dropped 2; count of bases not matched to a gene: 4. CDR1 KGHSH and CDR2 LQKENI come from the germline V gene. CDR3 protein: CASSPRQGVTYNEQFF. The DNA of the CDR3 is TGTGCCAGCTCACCAAGACAGGGGGTGACCTACAATGAGCAGTTCTTC.

The V call is TRBV11-3, the J call TRBJ1-4, with TRBD1 as a possible D gene (5 bases). Germline V gene sequence: CDR1 SGHNT, CDR2 YENEEA. V was cut by 4 bases and J by 7 bases, with 13 bases left in between. The CDR3 runs 14 residues. CDR3 residues: CASSSGGSSEKLFF. CDR3 DNA sequence: TGTGCCAGCAGCTCGGGGGGAAGTAGTGAAAAACTGTTTTTT.

V and J are TRBV28 and TRBJ2-7; 9 positions match TRBD1. V was pared by 4 bases and J by 0 bases, with 7 bases of the junction left unmatched. CDR3 length: 16 amino acids. Germline V CDR1 and CDR2: MDHEN, SYDVKM. The CDR3 DNA reads as TGTGCCAGCAGTTCCCCGGGGACAGGGAGCTCCTACGAGCAGTACTTC. As protein: CASSSPGTGSSYEQYF.

The genes are TRBV11-3 and TRBJ2-1; D unresolved. The V gene lost 5 bases and the J gene lost 0 bases, with 17 bases spanning the gap. The germline CDR1 and CDR2 sequences are SGHNT and YENEEA. CDR3 length: 17 residues. The DNA of the CDR3 is TGTGCCAGCAGCCCTAACCCAATGAGGAGCTCCTACAATGAGCAGTTCTTC. Protein product: CASSPNPMRSSYNEQFF.